This T cell receptor (beta chain) was documented in a study of shared clonotypes between healthy human individuals (dated by TCRdb to 2020 to 2022). Study-wide context: A couple of women and three men aged 18 to 49 years were included in the cohort. For each donor, CD4 naive and CD4 memory were each run on three plates, CD8 naive on two plates, and CD8 memory on one plate. To estimate repertoire size and how much clonotype sharing occurs between individuals, the study deeply sequenced the blood TCR repertoires of about 5 healthy adults. Different laboratories and diverse techniques were used to prepare libraries and sequence TCR repertoires, to increase sequencing depth and limit assay-specific biases. Per donor, leukapheresis produced somewhere between about 0.9 and 9.5 billion PBMCs. General findings and caveats noted by the study authors: Naive subsets generally had larger estimated clonotype richness than memory subsets. Incomplete sequencing was indicated by rarefaction of sorted-subset datasets, despite the large sequencing depth. When several donors were compared, the shared fraction of clonotypes was about 5.4% for naive CD4, less than 4% for naive CD8, about 2.4% for memory CD4, and roughly 0.43% for memory CD8. The small number of donors limited the genetic and exposure-history diversity represented. Sampling was restricted to blood, and TCR repertoires in tissues likely differ from the TCR repertoires found in blood. Pairwise subsampling led to the expectation that sequencing depth would affect the degree of clonotype sharing among donors. Compared with non-shared clonotypes, the clonotypes found in all four sorted-subset donors had higher generation probabilities.

Trimming takes 4 bases from V and 0 bases from J, and the germline ends sit 12 bases apart. The CDR3 contains 15 residues, cysteine and phenylalanine counted. The read is trimmed to its CDR3 DNA, 45 bases read in frame from base 1. CDR1 and CDR2 are read off the germline V gene as LGHNA and YSLEER. The donors were healthy, HIV-negative adults who had no recently reported acute infections or vaccinations. Every donor was a Caucasian adult residing in Nashville, Tennessee, USA. Magnetic negative selection was used to enrich CD4+ T cells, after which naive cells were positively selected on CD45RA and the negative fraction became the memory subset. Blood was obtained by leukapheresis, after which PBMCs were separated by Ficoll-Histopaque density gradient centrifugation and cryopreserved in liquid nitrogen vapor phase. Purity and quantity of every magnetically sorted T cell population were checked by analytical flow cytometry. Each sorted fraction had its genomic DNA isolated and then quantified by UV absorbance on a Nanodrop 2000c.

Using the deep immunoSEQ assay, multiplex PCR amplified TCR CDR3 regions from genomic DNA. Extracted genomic DNA from each cell subset was spread evenly across all wells of several immunoSEQ 96-well plates, with each plate serving as a replicate. Each replicate PCR for sorted subsets received around 0.2 ug genomic DNA, equal to about 29,000 T cell genomes. Purified libraries were measured with a Qubit 3.0 fluorometer, size-checked on a Bioanalyzer 2100, and measured again with the KAPA Library Quantification kit. Every immunoSEQ 96-well plate was sequenced on a separate single-read 150-cycle Illumina NextSeq 550 flow cell. In the authors' own workflow: Because only junctional sequences without quality scores were contained in the immunoSEQ output, filtering matching that applied to full-length reads could not be performed. Sequences were annotated with PyIR, a Python wrapper for IgBLAST v1.9, and V/J genes and CDR3 were assigned using IMGT germline references. Reads with weak V/J assignments (E-value above 1e-6), missing CDR3, stop codons, out-of-frame junctions, or ambiguous translated residues were removed. V3J clonotypes were defined as sequences sharing the same inferred V gene, J gene, and CDR3 amino acid sequence. Percentage overlap between repertoires was calculated by dividing the number of shared unique clonotypes by the size of the smaller repertoire. Richness of each repertoire was evaluated using RTK rarefaction, the Chao1 estimator, and Recon v2.1 estimates of unobserved clonotypes. Generation probabilities for all TCRbeta clonotypes obtained by the gDNA method from a handful of donors were computed using OLGA. TCRdb limited this immuneACCESS table to in-frame rearrangements with V and J called. A share of clones is missing; checked studies link under half to unresolved V genes, and the rest is unexplained. V, J and clone size are taken as reported in that table, and D and trimming were inferred from the DNA itself. The sample table shows a few million clones, and roughly nine tenths are seen once. Around 0.14% of the sample is taken by the ten largest.

With regard to this clone: Its antigen target is currently unknown. No base quality information exists; no much larger clone differs at one position.

Recombination linked TRBV4-3 to TRBJ2-5; TRBD1 is possibly the D segment (6 matching bases). Sequencing was carried out using naive CD4+ T cells sorted from blood. Sample cell subset or site, as interpreted from the label and publication: CD45RA+ positively selected. The clonotype was recovered from a man between 18 and 29 years old in good health. The CDR3 region has the sequence CASSLQGRDQETQYF. In nucleotides, the sequence is TGCGCCAGCAGCCTCCAGGGGCGGGACCAAGAGACCCAGTACTTC.